This T cell receptor (beta chain) was sequenced during a study of regulatory T cells in long-lasting Graves disease. Broader study findings: Reduced TCR diversity was observed in persistent Graves' patients versus newly diagnosed patients. Persistent patients shared more public clonotypes (2,741) than newly diagnosed patients (around 1,000).

Libraries of TCR beta came from iRepertoire HTBI primers plus Arm-PCR of CDR3 regions. Under the authors' procedure: Overall, samples carried approximately 56 TRBV and 14 TRBJ segments. TCRdb re-called the multiplex PCR reads through MiXCR, storing one row per CDR3 protein. The V and J calls shown here were made by TCRdb, not taken from the authors' results. Of approximately 290,000 distinct CDR3 sequences listed, 20% to 25% were seen once; the top ten hold 45% to 70%. The time point here: persistent/refractory GD, antithyroid drugs over 5 years with positive TRAb. Construction of the TCR library relied on RNA isolated from PBMCs. Criteria from the American Thyroid Association guidelines were applied to diagnose Graves' disease. This clonotype has just a few counts. Antigen unknown. The CDR3 has 18 amino acids. Trimming took 0 bases from V and 5 from J; bases not matched to a gene: 11. The germline V gene encodes CDR1 LGHDT and CDR2 YNNKEL (reference sequence).

The receptor was isolated from a female donor with Graves disease. This material consisted of peripheral blood mononuclear cells (PBMCs), taken when the disease was refractory, from a patient treated with antithyroid drugs. The V call is TRBV3-1, the J call TRBJ2-2; 8 positions agree with TRBD2. CDR3 region: CASSQDLTSGRRTGELFF. The DNA of the CDR3 is TGTGCCAGCAGCCAAGATCTGACCAGCGGGAGAAGAACCGGGGAGCTGTTTTTT.